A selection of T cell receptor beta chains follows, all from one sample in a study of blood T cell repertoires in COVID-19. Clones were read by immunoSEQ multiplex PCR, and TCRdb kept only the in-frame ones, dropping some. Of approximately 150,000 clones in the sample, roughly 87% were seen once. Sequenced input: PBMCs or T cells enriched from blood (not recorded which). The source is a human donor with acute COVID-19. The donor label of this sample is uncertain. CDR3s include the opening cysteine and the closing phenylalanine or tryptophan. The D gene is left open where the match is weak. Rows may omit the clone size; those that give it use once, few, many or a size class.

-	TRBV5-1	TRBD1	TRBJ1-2	TGCGCCAGCAGTTTGACGACAGGGTTTGGCTACACCTTC	CASSLTTGFGYTF
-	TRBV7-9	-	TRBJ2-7	TGTGCCAGCAGCTTCAGGGGCACAGGGTCATACGAGCAGTACTTC	CASSFRGTGSYEQYF
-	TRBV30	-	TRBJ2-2	TGTGCCTCCACGGCAGGGCCAAACACCGGGGAGCTGTTTTTT	CASTAGPNTGELFF
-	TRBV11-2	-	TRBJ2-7	TGTGCCAGCAGCTCCACATCGCTAGTGATCTCCTACGAGCAGTACTTC	CASSSTSLVISYEQYF
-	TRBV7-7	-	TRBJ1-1	TGTGCCAGCAGCTTAGCATTCCGACAGGCCCCGAACACTGAAGCTTTCTTT	CASSLAFRQAPNTEAFF
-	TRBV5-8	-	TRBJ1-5	TGTGCCAGCAGCCTCGAGACTAGTCCCCAGCATTTT	CASSLETSPQHF
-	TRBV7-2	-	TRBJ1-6	TGTGCCAGCAGCTTCATTCAGGGGAGCTCCTATAATTCACCCCTCCACTTT	CASSFIQGSSYNSPLHF
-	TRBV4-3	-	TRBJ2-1	TGCGCCAGCAGCCTCCGGGGGTATGAGCAGTTCTTC	CASSLRGYEQFF
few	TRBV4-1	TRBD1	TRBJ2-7	TGCGCCAGCAGTCGACAGGGCTACGAGCAGTACTTC	CASSRQGYEQYF
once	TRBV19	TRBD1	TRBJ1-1	TGTGCCAGTAGTCTACAGGGGGTGAACACTGAAGCTTTCTTT	CASSLQGVNTEAFF
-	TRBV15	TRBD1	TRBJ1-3	TGTGCCACCAGCAGCCGCGACAGGGGCGAGGGAAACACCATATATTTT	CATSSRDRGEGNTIYF
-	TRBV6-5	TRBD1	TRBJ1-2	TGTGCCAGCAGTTATGGGGACAGGGGCAACTATGGCTACACCTTC	CASSYGDRGNYGYTF
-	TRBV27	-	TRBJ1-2	TGTGCCAGCAGCTCTCGGGGGGACTCGTTTCTCACCTTC	CASSSRGDSFLTF
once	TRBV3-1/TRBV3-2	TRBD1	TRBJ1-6	TGTGCCAGCAGCCAAGGACAGGGGATAAGAAATTCACCCCTCCACTTT	CASSQGQGIRNSPLHF
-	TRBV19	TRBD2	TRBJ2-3	TGTGCCAGTAGTATCAGAGGGACTAGCGGGGGGTCGGCAGATACGCAGTATTTT	CASSIRGTSGGSADTQYF
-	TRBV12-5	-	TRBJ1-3	TGTGCTAGTGGTTTGGTAGTTGGGCAGGGCCCTCCTGGAAACACCATATATTTT	CASGLVVGQGPPGNTIYF
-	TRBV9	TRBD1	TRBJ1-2	TGTGCCAGCAGCGGGATCACAGGGGACTATGGCTACACCTTC	CASSGITGDYGYTF
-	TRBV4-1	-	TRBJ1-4	TGCGCCAGCAGCCAAGAAGGGGCAGTAGGGGAAAAACTGTTTTTT	CASSQEGAVGEKLFF
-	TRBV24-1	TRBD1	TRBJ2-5	TGTGCCACCAGTGGGTCGACAGGGGGCGGGGAGACCCAGTACTTC	CATSGSTGGGETQYF
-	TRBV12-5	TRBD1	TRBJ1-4	TGTGCTAGTGGTTTTACCCGACAGGGGGTAGGAGAAAAACTGTTTTTT	CASGFTRQGVGEKLFF
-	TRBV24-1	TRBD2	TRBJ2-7	TGTGCCACCAGTGATGAACTAGCGAGGCCTAACGAGCAGTACTTC	CATSDELARPNEQYF
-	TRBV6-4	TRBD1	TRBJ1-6	TGTGCCAGCAGTGAGGAGTTGGGTACAGGGGCCTCACCCCTCCACTTT	CASSEELGTGASPLHF
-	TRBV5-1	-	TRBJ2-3	TGCGCCAGCAGCTTCCAGGGGATTCGTGATACGCAGTATTTT	CASSFQGIRDTQYF
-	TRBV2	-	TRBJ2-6	TGTGCCAGCAGTGAACAGGGAAGCTCTGGGGCCAACGTCCTGACTTTC	CASSEQGSSGANVLTF
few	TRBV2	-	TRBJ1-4	TGTGCCAGCAGTAGACTCTCAACTAATGAAAAACTGTTTTTT	CASSRLSTNEKLFF
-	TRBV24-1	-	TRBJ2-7	TGTGCCACCAGTGACCGTAACACAGGCTACGAGCAGTACTTC	CATSDRNTGYEQYF
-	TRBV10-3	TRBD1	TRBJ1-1	TGTGCCATCAGTGCCTTGACAGGGGGCATGAACACTGAAGCTTTCTTT	CAISALTGGMNTEAFF
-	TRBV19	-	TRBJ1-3	TGTGCCAGTAGATCAGGGGACCTAAGCTCTGGAAACACCATATATTTT	CASRSGDLSSGNTIYF
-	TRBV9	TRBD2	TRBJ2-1	TGTGCCAGCAGCGTCGAACCGGGACTAGCGGACAATGAGCAGTTCTTC	CASSVEPGLADNEQFF
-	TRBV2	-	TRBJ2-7	TGTGCCAGCAGTAAGGAGGGGTTCTCCTACGAGCAGTACTTC	CASSKEGFSYEQYF
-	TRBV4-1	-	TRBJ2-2	TGCGCCAGCAGCCAAGATGAGGCAGGGCGGAGCACCGGGGAGCTGTTTTTT	CASSQDEAGRSTGELFF
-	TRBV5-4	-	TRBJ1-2	TGTGCCAGCAGCTTAAGGACGGGAAGAGCCCATGACTACACCTTC	CASSLRTGRAHDYTF
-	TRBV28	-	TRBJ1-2	TGTGCCAGCAGAGAGGGTGGCTATGGCTACACCTTC	CASREGGYGYTF
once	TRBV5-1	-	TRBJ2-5	TGCGCCAGCAGCACCACAGGGCGGGAGACCCAGTACTTC	CASSTTGRETQYF
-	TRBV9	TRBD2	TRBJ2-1	TGTGCCTGCTCTAGCGGGGGGATGGATGAGCAGTTCTTC	CACSSGGMDEQFF
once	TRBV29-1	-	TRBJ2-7	TGCAGCGTTGAGGCAGGGGTTATAGACGAGCAGTACTTC	CSVEAGVIDEQYF
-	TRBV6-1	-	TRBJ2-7	TGTGCCAGCAGTGAAAGTCCCGGCTACGAGCAGTACTTC	CASSESPGYEQYF
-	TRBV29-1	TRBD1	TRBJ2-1	TGCAGCACACTACAGGGGACCTCCTACAATGAGCAGTTCTTC	CSTLQGTSYNEQFF
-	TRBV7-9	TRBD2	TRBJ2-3	TGTGCCAGCAGCTTTCCAGCGGGGGGCCTAGATACGCAGTATTTT	CASSFPAGGLDTQYF
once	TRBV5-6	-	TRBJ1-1	TGTGCCAGCAGCTCTAACAGGGTAAGGGGCACTGAAGCTTTCTTT	CASSSNRVRGTEAFF
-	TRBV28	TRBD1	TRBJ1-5	TGTGCCAGCAGTTTGCCTCATAAGGGGGCGCATCAGCCCCAGCATTTT	CASSLPHKGAHQPQHF